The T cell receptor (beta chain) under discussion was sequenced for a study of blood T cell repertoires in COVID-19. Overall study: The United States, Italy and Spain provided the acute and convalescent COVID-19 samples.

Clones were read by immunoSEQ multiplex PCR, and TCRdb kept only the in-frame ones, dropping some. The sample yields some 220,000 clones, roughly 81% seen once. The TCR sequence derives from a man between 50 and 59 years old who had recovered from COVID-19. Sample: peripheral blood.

The DNA of the CDR3 is TGTGCCAGTAGTATAGATCAGACAGGCCGGCCCAATCAGCCCCAGCATTTT. Its translation is CASSIDQTGRPNQPQHF. The rearrangement uses TRBV19 and TRBJ1-5; tentatively, D is TRBD1 (6 bases). Germline lookup yields CDR1 LNHDA and CDR2 SQIVND (reference sequence). Trimming removed 0 bases at V and 3 bases at J, with 15 bases between. The length of the CDR3 is 17 residues.